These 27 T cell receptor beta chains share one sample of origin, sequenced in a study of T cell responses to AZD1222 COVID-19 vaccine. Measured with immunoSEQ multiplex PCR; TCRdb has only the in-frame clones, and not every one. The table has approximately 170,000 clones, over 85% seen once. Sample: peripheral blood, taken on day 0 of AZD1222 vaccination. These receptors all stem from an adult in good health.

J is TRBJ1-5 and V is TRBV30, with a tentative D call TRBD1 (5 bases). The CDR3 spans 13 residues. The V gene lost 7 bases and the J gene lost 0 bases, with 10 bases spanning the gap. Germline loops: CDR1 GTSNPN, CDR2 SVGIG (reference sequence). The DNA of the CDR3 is TGTGCCTTGGATGGGGGTAGCAATCAGCCCCAGCATTTT. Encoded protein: CALDGGSNQPQHF.

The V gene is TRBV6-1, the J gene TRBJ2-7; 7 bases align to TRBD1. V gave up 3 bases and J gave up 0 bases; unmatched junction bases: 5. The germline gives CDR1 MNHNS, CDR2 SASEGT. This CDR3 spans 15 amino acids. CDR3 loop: CASSDLAGGSYEQYF. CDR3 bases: TGTGCCAGCAGTGATTTGGCAGGGGGCTCCTACGAGCAGTACTTC.

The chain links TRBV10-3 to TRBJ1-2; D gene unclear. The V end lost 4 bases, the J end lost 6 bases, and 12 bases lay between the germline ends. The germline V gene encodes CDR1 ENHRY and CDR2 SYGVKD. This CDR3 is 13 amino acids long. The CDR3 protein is CAISVEGLDGYTF. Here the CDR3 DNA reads TGTGCCATCAGTGTTGAAGGGCTCGATGGCTACACCTTC.

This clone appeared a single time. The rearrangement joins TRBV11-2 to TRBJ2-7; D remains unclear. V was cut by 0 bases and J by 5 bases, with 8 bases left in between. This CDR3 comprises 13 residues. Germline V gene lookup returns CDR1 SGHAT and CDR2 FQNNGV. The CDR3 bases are TGTGCCAGCAGCTTAGAACTGGCCGACGAGCAGTACTTC. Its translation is CASSLELADEQYF.

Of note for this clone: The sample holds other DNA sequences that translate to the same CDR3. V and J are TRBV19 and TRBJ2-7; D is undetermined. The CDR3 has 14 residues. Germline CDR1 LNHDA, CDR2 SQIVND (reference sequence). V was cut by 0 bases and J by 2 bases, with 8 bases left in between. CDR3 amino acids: CASSIDPVAYEQYF. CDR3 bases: TGTGCCAGTAGTATAGACCCAGTAGCCTACGAGCAGTACTTC.

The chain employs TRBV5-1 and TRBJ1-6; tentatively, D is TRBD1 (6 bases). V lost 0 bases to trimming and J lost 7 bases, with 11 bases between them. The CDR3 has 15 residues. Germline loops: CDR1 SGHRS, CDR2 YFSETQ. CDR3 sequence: CASSLERTVNSPLHF. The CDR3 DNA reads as TGCGCCAGCAGCTTGGAACGGACAGTAAATTCACCCCTCCACTTT.

The CDR3 protein is CASSLSGVSYGYTF. CDR3 DNA: TGTGCCAGCAGCCTATCGGGGGTCTCCTATGGCTACACCTTC. This rearrangement joins TRBV7-9 to TRBJ1-2; perhaps TRBD1 as D (5 bases). CDR3 length: 14 residues. V lost 5 bases to trimming and J lost 4 bases, with 14 bases between them. CDR1 is SEHNR and CDR2 is FQNEAQ in the germline V gene (reference sequence).

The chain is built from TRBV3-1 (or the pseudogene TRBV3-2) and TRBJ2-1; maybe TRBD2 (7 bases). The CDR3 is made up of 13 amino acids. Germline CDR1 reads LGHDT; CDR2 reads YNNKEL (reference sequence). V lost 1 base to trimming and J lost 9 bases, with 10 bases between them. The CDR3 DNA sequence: TGTGCCAGCAGCCAAGGAGGGGGGGTTGAGCAGTTCTTC. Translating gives CASSQGGGVEQFF.

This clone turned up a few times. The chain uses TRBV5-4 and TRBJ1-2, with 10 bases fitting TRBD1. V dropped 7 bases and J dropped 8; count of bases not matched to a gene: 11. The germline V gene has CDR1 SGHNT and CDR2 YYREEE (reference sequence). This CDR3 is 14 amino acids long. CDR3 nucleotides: TGTGCCAGCGGGCTCGACAGGGGGCGAGGGGGCTACACCTTC. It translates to CASGLDRGRGGYTF.

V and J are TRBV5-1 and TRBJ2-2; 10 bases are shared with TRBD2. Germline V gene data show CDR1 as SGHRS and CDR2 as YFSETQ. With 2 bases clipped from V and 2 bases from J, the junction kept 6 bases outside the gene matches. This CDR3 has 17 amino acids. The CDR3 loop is CASSFAPSGGNTGELFF. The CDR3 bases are TGCGCCAGCAGCTTCGCACCTAGCGGGGGAAACACCGGGGAGCTGTTTTTT.

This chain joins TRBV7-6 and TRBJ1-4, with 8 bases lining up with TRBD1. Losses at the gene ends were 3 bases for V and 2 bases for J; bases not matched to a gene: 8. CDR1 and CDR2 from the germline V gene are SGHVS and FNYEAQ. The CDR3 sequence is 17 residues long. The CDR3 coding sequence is TGTGCCAGCAGCTTGACAGGGGAGGTCTGGACTAATGAAAAACTGTTTTTT. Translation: CASSLTGEVWTNEKLFF.

The CDR3 region is CASSYRGIDTQYF. CDR3 nucleotides: TGTGCCAGCAGCTACAGGGGGATAGATACGCAGTATTTT. The genes are TRBV7-8 and TRBJ2-3; 8 bases map to TRBD1. After removal of 4 bases from V and 5 bases from J, the junction contained 2 bases not matched to a gene. The CDR3 is 13 residues long. Germline assignment: CDR1 SGHVS and CDR2 FQNEAQ.

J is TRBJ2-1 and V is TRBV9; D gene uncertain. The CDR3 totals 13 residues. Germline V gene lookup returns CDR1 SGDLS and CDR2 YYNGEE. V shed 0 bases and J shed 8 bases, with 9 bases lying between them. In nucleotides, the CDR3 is TGTGCCAGCAGCGTAGGTCCCCTTCATGAGCAGTTCTTC. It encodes CASSVGPLHEQFF.

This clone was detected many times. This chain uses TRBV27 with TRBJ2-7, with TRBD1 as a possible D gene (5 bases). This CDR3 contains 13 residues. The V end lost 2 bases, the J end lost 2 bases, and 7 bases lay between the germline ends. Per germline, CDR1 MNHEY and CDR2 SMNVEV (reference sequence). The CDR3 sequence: CASSLRTPYEQYF. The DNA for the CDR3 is TGTGCCAGCAGTTTAAGGACACCCTACGAGCAGTACTTC.

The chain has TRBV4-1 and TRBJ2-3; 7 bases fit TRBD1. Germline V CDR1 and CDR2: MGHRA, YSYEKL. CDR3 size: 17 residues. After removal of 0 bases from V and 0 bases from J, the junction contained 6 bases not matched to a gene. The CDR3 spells CASSQEGTASSTDTQYF. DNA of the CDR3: TGCGCCAGCAGCCAAGAAGGGACAGCCAGTAGCACAGATACGCAGTATTTT.

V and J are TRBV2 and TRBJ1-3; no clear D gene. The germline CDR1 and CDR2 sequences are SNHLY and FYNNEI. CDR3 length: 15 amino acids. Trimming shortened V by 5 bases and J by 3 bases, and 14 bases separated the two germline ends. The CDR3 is CASSREGGHGNTIYF. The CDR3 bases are TGTGCCAGCAGTCGGGAGGGAGGGCATGGAAACACCATATATTTT.

The CDR3 sequence: CASSLLRLLVSPLHF. In DNA, the CDR3 is TGTGCCAGCAGTTTATTGAGGTTGCTAGTATCACCCCTCCACTTT. V is TRBV28 and J is TRBJ1-6, with D unresolved. Trimming took off 1 base at V and 10 bases at J, with 14 bases between the two ends. Germline V gives CDR1 MDHEN, CDR2 SYDVKM. CDR3 length: 15 residues.

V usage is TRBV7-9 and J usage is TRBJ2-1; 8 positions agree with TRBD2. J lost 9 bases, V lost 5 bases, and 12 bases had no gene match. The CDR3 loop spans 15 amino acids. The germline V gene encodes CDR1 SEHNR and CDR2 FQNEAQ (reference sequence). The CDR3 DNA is TGTGCCAGCAGCACCTCCGGGACTAGGGCTAGTGAGCAGTTCTTC. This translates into CASSTSGTRASEQFF.

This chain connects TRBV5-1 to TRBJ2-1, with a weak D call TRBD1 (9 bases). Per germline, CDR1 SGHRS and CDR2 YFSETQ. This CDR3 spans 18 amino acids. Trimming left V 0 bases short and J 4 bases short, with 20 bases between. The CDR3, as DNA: TGCGCCAGCAGCTTGGTAGCGGGACAGGGAGGGAAATACAATGAGCAGTTCTTC. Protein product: CASSLVAGQGGKYNEQFF.

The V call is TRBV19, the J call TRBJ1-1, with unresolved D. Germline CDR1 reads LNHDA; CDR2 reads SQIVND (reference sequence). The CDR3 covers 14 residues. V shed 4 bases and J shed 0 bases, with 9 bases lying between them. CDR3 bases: TGTGCCAGTAGTAACCCCGGGATGAACACTGAAGCTTTCTTT. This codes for CASSNPGMNTEAFF.

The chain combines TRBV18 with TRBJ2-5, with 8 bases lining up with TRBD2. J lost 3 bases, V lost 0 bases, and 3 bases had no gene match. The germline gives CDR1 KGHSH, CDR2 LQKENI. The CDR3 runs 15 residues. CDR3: CASSPPSGSKETQYF. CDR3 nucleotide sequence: TGTGCCAGCTCACCACCGAGCGGGAGTAAAGAGACCCAGTACTTC. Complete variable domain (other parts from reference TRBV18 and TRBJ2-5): NAGVMQNPRHLVRRRGQEARLRCSPMKGHSHVYWYRQLPEEGLKFMVYLQKENIIDESGMPKERFSAEFPKEGPSILRIQQVVRGDSAAYFCASSPPSGSKETQYFGPGTRLLVL.

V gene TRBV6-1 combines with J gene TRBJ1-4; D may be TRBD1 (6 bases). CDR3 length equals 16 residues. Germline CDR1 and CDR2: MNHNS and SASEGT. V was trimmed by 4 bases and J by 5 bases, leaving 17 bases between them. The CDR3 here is CASSVTSTGRNEKLFF. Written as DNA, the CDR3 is TGTGCCAGCAGTGTCACCTCGACAGGTCGGAATGAAAAACTGTTTTTT.

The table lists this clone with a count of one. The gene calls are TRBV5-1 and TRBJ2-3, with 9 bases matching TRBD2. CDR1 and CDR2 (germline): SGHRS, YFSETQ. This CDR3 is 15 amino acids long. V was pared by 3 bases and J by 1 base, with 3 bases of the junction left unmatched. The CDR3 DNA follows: TGCGCCAGCAGCTCAAGGACTAGCGGCACAGATACGCAGTATTTT. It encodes CASSSRTSGTDTQYF.

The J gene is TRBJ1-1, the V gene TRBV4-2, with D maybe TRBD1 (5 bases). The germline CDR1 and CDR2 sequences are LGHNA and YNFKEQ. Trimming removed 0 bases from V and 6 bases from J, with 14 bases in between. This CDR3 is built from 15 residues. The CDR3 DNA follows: TGTGCCAGCAGCCAAGATCTCATGGGGGGGTCTGAAGCTTTCTTT. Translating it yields CASSQDLMGGSEAFF.

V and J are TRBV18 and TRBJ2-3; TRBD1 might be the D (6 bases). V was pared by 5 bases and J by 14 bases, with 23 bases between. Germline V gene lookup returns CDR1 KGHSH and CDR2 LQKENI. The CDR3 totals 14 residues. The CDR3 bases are TGTGCCAGCTCAACCGGAAGCAGGGGCCAGACTTGGTATTTT. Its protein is CASSTGSRGQTWYF.

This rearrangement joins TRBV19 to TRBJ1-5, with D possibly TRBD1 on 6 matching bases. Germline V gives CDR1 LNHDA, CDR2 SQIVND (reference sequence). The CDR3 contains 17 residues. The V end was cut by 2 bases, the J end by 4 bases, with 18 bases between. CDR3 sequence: CASSIYFGMRGNQPQHF. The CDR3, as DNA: TGTGCCAGTAGTATATACTTTGGAATGAGGGGGAATCAGCCCCAGCATTTT.

Written as DNA, the CDR3 is TGTGCCAGCAGCGCAAGTTATACAGGGAGTGCTGGAAACACCATATATTTT. Its translation is CASSASYTGSAGNTIYF. The gene calls are TRBV5-6 and TRBJ1-3; possible D gene TRBD1, 6 bases. The CDR3 has 17 amino acids. With 4 bases removed from V and 2 bases from J, the gap between germline ends came to 19 bases. In germline, CDR1 is SGHDT, CDR2 YYEEEE. The whole variable domain, filled in from reference TRBV5-6 and TRBJ1-3, reads DAGVTQSPTHLIKTRGQQVTLRCSPKSGHDTVSWYQQALGQGPQFIFQYYEEEERQRGNFPDRFSGHQFPNYSSELNVNALLLGDSALYLCASSASYTGSAGNTIYFGEGSWLTVV.